This T cell receptor (beta chain) was recorded in a study of T cell responses to AZD1222 COVID-19 vaccine. Study-level findings and limits: CD4 TCRs covered the whole spike, strongest at regions 160-218 and 743-854. Recipients of two AZD1222 doses showed rising Spike-specific TCR breadth and depth. A mostly white British donor set with more females was recruited, and clonal diversity was possibly underestimated.

Looked up from germline, CDR1 is MDHEN and CDR2 is SYDVKM. This CDR3 spans 14 amino acids. Trimming left V 8 bases short and J 7 bases short, with 20 bases between. Data came from immunoSEQ multiplex PCR; TCRdb stores just in-frame clones and leaves some out. This sample carries more than 110,000 clones, about 91% of them seen once, and the ten largest clones take roughly 3.5%. Details on this clone: No antigen is known for it.

The TCR originated in an adult who received the AZD1222 COVID-19 vaccine. The sample consisted of peripheral blood, taken 28 days after the second AZD1222 dose. The rearrangement links TRBV28 to TRBJ1-2, with D tentatively TRBD1 (5 bases). The CDR3 here is CASGGTRPGPGYTF. CDR3 DNA: TGTGCCAGCGGGGGGACCCGGCCAGGGCCTGGCTACACCTTC.